This T cell receptor beta chain was captured in a study of cytomegalovirus exposure and HLA in healthy donors. This clone has more than one count but fewer than ten. Healthy bone marrow donors made up the cohort. PCR involved 60 Vbeta and 13 Jbeta primers. Some clones are missing from TCRdb's copy, which holds only in-frame ones; the method was immunoSEQ multiplex PCR. The sample records approximately 150,000 clones, around 80% being singletons. CDR3 length: 14 residues. The junction had 6 bases not matched to a gene; V was cut back by 4 bases and J by 2 bases. The germline V gene has CDR1 SQVTM and CDR2 ANQGSEA.

The rearrangement links TRBV29-1 to TRBJ2-3; the match to TRBD2 covers 7 bases. This clonotype was sampled from a middle-aged woman in good health and CMV-seronegative. Sequencing was done on a sample of PBMCs. As DNA, the CDR3 is TGCAGCGTTGTCCCTAGCGGTTTCACAGATACGCAGTATTTT. As protein: CSVVPSGFTDTQYF.